This is a list of T cell receptor beta chains from one sample in a study of neurological immune-mediated disorders. Each CDR3 protein is one row after TCRdb ran MiXCR on the 5' RACE reads. Among approximately 44,000 distinct CDR3 sequences listed, more than 12% were seen once. Sample: CD4+ T cells from blood. The receptors originated from a woman aged 55-69 years with HTLV-1-associated myelopathy (HAM/TSP). Both conserved end residues are part of each CDR3. The D gene is left open where the match is weak. Only some rows state a clone size, as once, few, many or a class for expanded clones.

many,TRBD1,TRBV5-1,TRBJ2-1,CASSAAPGQGINEQFF,TGCGCCAGCAGCGCAGCACCGGGACAGGGTATCAATGAGCAGTTCTTC
many,TRBD2,TRBV10-2,TRBJ2-3,CASGSGVSTDTQYF,TGCGCCAGCGGCAGCGGGGTGAGCACAGATACGCAGTATTTT
many,-,TRBV6-6,TRBJ1-6,CASSSTKNNSPLHF,TGTGCCAGCAGTTCCACGAAAAATAATTCACCCCTCCACTTT
many,TRBD2,TRBV20-1,TRBJ2-1,CSASASGGRNEQFF,TGCAGTGCTAGTGCTAGCGGGGGCCGGAATGAGCAGTTCTTC
many,TRBD1,TRBV5-6,TRBJ2-5,CASSFLTGQFQETQYF,TGTGCCAGCAGCTTTTTAACGGGACAGTTCCAAGAGACCCAGTACTTC
-,-,TRBV29-1,TRBJ2-7,CSVGAGGLYEQYF,TGCAGCGTTGGTGCCGGGGGACTTTATGAGCAGTACTTC
-,-,TRBV20-1,TRBJ2-3,CSARDPQGRSLDTQYF,TGCAGTGCTAGAGATCCGCAGGGGAGAAGCCTTGATACGCAGTATTTT
-,TRBD2,TRBV12-3/TRBV12-4,TRBJ2-2,CASRGSGGSSGERFF,TGTGCCAGCCGGGGGAGCGGGGGCTCCAGCGGGGAGAGGTTTTTT
many,TRBD2,TRBV20-1,TRBJ2-7,CSARDGRRGGGAEQYF,TGCAGTGCTAGAGATGGGAGGCGGGGCGGGGGGGCGGAGCAGTACTTC
many,-,TRBV7-9,TRBJ2-7,CASSLVLGRSYEQYF,TGTGCCAGCAGCTTAGTGCTGGGGCGCTCCTACGAGCAGTACTTC
many,-,TRBV11-1,TRBJ1-1,CASRDRPSYNTEAFF,TGTGCCAGCAGAGACAGGCCGTCTTATAACACTGAAGCTTTCTTT
many,TRBD1,TRBV5-1,TRBJ1-4,CASSSRQGGDEKLFF,TGCGCCAGCAGCTCAAGACAGGGGGGGGATGAAAAACTGTTTTTT
-,TRBD2,TRBV20-1,TRBJ2-7,CSAGEGLAGGHTYEQYF,TGCAGTGCTGGGGAGGGACTAGCGGGGGGCCATACCTACGAGCAGTACTTC
few,-,TRBV2,TRBJ1-6,CASRAGTARGSPLHF,TGTGCCAGCAGAGCCGGGACGGCTCGGGGATCACCCCTCCACTTT
many,-,TRBV20-1,TRBJ1-2,CSARVPGGADYGYTF,TGCAGTGCTAGAGTACCCGGGGGCGCGGACTATGGCTACACCTTC
-,-,TRBV3-1,TRBJ2-3,CASSLWRRTDMQYF,TGTGCCAGCAGCCTTTGGCGGCGCACAGATATGCAGTATTTT
many,TRBD1,TRBV20-1,TRBJ1-4,CSATGTGGFATNEKLFF,TGCAGTGCGACCGGGACAGGGGGATTTGCAACTAATGAAAAACTGTTTTTT